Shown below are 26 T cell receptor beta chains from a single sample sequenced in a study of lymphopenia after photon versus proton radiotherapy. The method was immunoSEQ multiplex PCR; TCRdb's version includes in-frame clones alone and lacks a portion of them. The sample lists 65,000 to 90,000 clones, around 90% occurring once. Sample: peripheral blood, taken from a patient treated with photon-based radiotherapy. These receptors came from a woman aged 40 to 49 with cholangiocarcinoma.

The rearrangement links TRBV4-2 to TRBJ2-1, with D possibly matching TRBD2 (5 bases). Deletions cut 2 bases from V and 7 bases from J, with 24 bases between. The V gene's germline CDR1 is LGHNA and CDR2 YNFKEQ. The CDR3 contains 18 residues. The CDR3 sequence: CASSQPDGASGNLNEQFF. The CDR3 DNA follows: TGTGCCAGCAGCCAACCGGACGGCGCCAGCGGCAATTTAAATGAGCAGTTCTTC.

The CDR3 spells CSVHGAAEAFF. In DNA form, the CDR3 reads TGCAGCGTTCATGGGGCGGCTGAAGCTTTCTTT. J is TRBJ1-1 and V is TRBV29-1, with a possible D match to TRBD1 (5 bases). The CDR3 extends over 11 amino acids. V lost 5 bases to trimming and J lost 6 bases, with 10 bases between them. Per the germline V gene, CDR1 is SQVTM and CDR2 is ANQGSEA.

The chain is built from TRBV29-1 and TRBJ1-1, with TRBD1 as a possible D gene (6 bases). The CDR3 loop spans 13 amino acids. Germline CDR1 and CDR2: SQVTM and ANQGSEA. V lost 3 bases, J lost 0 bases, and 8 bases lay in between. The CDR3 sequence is CSVDRGMNTEAFF. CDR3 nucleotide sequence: TGCAGCGTTGATAGGGGGATGAACACTGAAGCTTTCTTT.

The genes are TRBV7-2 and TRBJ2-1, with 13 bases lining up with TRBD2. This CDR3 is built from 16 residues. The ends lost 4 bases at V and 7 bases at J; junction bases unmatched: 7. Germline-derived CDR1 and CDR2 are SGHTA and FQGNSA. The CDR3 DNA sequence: TGTGCCAGCAGCTCCTGGACTAGCGGGGGAGCGAATGAGCAGTTCTTC. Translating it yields CASSSWTSGGANEQFF.

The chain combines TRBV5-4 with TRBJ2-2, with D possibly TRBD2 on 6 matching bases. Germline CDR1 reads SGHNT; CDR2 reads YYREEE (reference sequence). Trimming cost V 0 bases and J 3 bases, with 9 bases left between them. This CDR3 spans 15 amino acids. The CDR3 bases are TGTGCCAGCAGCTTGGACAGGAGGGACACCGGGGAGCTGTTTTTT. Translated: CASSLDRRDTGELFF. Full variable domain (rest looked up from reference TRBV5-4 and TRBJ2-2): ETGVTQSPTHLIKTRGQQVTLRCSSQSGHNTVSWYQQALGQGPQFIFQYYREEENGRGNFPPRFSGLQFPNYSSELNVNALELDDSALYLCASSLDRRDTGELFFGEGSRLTVL.

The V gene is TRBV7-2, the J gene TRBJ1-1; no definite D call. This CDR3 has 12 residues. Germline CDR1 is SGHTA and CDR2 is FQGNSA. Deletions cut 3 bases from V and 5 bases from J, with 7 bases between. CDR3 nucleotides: TGTGCCAGCAGCTTTCTAGGGACTGAAGCTTTCTTT. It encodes CASSFLGTEAFF.

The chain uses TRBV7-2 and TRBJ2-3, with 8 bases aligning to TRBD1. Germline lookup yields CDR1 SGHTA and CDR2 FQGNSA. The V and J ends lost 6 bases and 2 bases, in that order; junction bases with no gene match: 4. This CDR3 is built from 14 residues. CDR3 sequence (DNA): TGTGCCAGCAGGGGACAGGAGTACACAGATACGCAGTATTTT. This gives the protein CASRGQEYTDTQYF.

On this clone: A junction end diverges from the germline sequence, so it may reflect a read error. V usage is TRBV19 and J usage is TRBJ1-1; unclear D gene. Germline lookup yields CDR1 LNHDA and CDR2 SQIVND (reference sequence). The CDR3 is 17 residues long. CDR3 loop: CASSPTWVLLRNSEAFF. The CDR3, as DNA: TGTGCCAGTAGTCCTACCTGGGTACTCTTAAGGAACTCTGAAGCTTTCTTT.

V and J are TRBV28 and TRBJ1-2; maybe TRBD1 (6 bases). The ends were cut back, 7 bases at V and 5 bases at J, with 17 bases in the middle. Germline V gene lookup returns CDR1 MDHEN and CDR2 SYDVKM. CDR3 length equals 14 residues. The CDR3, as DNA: TGTGCCAGCATCGGATCAGGGGCATATTATGGCTACACCTTC. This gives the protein CASIGSGAYYGYTF.

CDR3 protein: CASSLEGDTGWSTEAFF. CDR3 bases: TGTGCCAGCAGCTTAGAGGGGGACACTGGTTGGAGCACTGAAGCTTTCTTT. V is TRBV7-8 and J is TRBJ1-1, with D maybe TRBD1 (6 bases). CDR1 is SGHVS, CDR2 FQNEAQ, per germline. Trimming removed 1 base at V and 4 bases at J, with 19 bases between. CDR3 length: 17 residues.

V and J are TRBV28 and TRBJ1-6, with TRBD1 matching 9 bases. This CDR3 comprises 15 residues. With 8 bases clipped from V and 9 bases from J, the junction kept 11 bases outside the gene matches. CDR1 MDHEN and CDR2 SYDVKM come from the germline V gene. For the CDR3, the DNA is TGTGCCAGCTCGTCCGGGACAGGGCAATCTTCACCCCTCCACTTT. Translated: CASSSGTGQSSPLHF.

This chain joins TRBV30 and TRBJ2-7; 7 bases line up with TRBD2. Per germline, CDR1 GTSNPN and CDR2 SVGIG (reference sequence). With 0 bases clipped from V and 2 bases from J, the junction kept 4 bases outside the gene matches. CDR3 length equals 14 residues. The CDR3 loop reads CAWSVHSGPYEQYF. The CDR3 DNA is TGTGCCTGGAGTGTCCATAGCGGGCCCTACGAGCAGTACTTC.

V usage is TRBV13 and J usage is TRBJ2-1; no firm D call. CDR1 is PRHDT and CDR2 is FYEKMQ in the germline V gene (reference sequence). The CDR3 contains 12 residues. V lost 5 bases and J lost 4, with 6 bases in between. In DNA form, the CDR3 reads TGTGCCAGCAGCCCCCCGTACAATGAGCAGTTCTTC. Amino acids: CASSPPYNEQFF.

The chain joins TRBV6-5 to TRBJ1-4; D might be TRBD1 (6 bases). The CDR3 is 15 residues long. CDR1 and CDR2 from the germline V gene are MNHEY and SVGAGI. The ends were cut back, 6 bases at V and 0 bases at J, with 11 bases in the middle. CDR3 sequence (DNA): TGTGCCAGCAGACCCCGACAGGCAACTAATGAAAAACTGTTTTTT. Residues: CASRPRQATNEKLFF.

The CDR3 DNA follows: TGTGCCAGCAGCCCGCAACACAGGGGGTCCGAGCAGTACTTC. Amino acids: CASSPQHRGSEQYF. V gene TRBV9 combines with J gene TRBJ2-7; 8 bases fit TRBD1. Unmatched junction bases numbered 9, after V lost 4 bases and J lost 6 bases. CDR1 SGDLS and CDR2 YYNGEE come from the germline V gene. This CDR3 has 14 amino acids.

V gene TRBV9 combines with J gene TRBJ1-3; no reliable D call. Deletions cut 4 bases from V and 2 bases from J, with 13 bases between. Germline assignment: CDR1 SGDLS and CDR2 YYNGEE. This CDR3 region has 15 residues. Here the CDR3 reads CASSLEPSAGNTIYF. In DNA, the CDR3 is TGTGCCAGCAGCTTAGAACCCAGCGCTGGAAACACCATATATTTT.

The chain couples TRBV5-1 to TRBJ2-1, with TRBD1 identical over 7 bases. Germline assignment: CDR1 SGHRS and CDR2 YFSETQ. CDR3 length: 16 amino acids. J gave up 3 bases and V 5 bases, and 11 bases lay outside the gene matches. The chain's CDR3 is CASRTDRDSRYNEQFF. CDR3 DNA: TGCGCCAGCAGAACAGACCGGGACAGTCGCTACAATGAGCAGTTCTTC.

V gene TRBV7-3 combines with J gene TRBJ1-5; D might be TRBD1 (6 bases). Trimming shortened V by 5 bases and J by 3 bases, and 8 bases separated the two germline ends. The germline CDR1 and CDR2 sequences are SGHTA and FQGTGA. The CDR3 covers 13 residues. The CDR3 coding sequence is TGTGCCAGCAGCCGGGGGGCCAATCAGCCCCAGCATTTT. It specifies CASSRGANQPQHF.

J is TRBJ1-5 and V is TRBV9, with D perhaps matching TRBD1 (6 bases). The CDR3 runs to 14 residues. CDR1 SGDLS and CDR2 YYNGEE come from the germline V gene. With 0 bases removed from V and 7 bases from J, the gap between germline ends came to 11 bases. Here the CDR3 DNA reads TGTGCCAGCAGCGTAGGTGGGGGCCCCCAGCCCCAGCATTTT. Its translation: CASSVGGGPQPQHF.

The CDR3 is CASSLFQTGERGEAFF. CDR3 coding DNA: TGTGCCAGCAGCCTATTTCAGACAGGGGAGCGGGGTGAAGCTTTCTTT. The chain recombines TRBV7-9 with TRBJ1-1; the match to TRBD1 covers 8 bases. Germline CDR1 reads SEHNR; CDR2 reads FQNEAQ (reference sequence). The J segment lost 7 bases and the V segment lost 5 bases, leaving 15 bases of the junction unmatched. The CDR3 runs 16 residues.

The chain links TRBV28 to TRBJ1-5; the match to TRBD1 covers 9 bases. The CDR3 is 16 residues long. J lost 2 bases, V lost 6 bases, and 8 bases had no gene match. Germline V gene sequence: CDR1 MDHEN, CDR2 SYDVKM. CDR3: CASRTTGGAGNQPQHF. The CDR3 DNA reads TGTGCCAGCAGGACCACAGGGGGCGCGGGCAATCAGCCCCAGCATTTT.

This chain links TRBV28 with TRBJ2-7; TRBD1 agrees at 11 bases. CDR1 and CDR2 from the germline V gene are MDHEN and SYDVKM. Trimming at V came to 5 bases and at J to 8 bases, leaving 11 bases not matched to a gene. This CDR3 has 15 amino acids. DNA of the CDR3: TGTGCCAGCAGTCCGAGGGACAGGGGGGTTCTCCAGCAGTACTTC. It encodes CASSPRDRGVLQQYF.

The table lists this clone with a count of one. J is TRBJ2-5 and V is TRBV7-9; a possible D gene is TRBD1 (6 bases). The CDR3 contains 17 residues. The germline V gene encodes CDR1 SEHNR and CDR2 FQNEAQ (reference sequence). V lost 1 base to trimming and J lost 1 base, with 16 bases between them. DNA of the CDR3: TGTGCCAGCAGCTTAGAGAAGCAGGGGTCCCGCCAAGAGACCCAGTACTTC. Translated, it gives CASSLEKQGSRQETQYF.

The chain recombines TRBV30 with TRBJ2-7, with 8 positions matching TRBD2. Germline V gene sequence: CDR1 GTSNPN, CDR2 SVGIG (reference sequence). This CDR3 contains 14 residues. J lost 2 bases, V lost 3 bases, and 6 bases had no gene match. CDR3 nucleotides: TGTGCCTGGAGCGAGAGCGGGAGTCCCTACGAGCAGTACTTC. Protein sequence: CAWSESGSPYEQYF.

For the CDR3, the DNA is TGTGCCAGCAGCTTAATAGTTTTCGATGAGCAGTTCTTC. The encoded protein is CASSLIVFDEQFF. The J gene is TRBJ2-1, the V gene TRBV7-6; no clear D gene. The V and J ends lost 2 bases and 8 bases respectively, with 10 bases between them. This CDR3 is 13 amino acids long. CDR1 is SGHVS, CDR2 FNYEAQ, per germline.

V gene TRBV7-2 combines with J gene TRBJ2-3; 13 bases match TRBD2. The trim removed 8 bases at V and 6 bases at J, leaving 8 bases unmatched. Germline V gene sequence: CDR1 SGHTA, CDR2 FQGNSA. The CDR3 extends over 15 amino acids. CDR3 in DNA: TGTGCCAGCCGATTTTCGGGACTAGCGGGGGATACGCAGTATTTT. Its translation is CASRFSGLAGDTQYF.